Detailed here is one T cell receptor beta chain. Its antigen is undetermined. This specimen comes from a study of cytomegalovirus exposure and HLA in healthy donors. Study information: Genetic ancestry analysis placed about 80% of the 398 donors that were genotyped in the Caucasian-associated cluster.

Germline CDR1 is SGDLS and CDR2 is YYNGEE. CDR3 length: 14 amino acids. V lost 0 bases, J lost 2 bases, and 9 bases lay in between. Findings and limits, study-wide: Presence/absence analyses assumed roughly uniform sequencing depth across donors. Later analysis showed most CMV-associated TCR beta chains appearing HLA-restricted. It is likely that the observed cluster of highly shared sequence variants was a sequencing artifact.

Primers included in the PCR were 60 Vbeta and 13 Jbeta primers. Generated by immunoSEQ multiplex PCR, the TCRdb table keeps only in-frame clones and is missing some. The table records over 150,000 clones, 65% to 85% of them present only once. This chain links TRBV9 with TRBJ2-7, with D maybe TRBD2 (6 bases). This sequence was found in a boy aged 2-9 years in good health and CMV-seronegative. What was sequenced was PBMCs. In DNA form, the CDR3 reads TGTGCCAGCAGCGTAGGGGGGGTTCCCTACGAGCAGTACTTC. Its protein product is CASSVGGVPYEQYF.